These 12 T cell receptor beta chains came from one sample sequenced in a study of early T cells in non-severe SARS-CoV-2 infection. Using its own MiXCR run on the 5' RACE reads, TCRdb lists one record per CDR3 protein. The data hold tens of thousands of distinct CDR3 sequences, with about a tenth observed a single time. The specimen sequenced was whole blood. These receptors all come from an adult who was a healthcare worker with PCR-confirmed SARS-CoV-2 infection or an uninfected control (not recorded which).

Here the CDR3 reads CASSRQLGTDTQYF. In DNA form, the CDR3 reads TGTGCCAGCAGCCGACAGTTGGGCACAGATACGCAGTATTTT. The chain is built from TRBV6-2 or TRBV6-3 and TRBJ2-3; D perhaps matches TRBD1 (5 bases). V was pared by 6 bases and J by 1 base, with 11 bases between. This CDR3 contains 14 residues. Germline CDR1 MNHEY, CDR2 SVGEGT.

As concerns this clonotype: This could be a read error, since a much larger clone is one nucleotide away. The rearrangement links TRBV2 to TRBJ1-2; D uncertain. CDR3 size: 14 residues. In germline, CDR1 is SNHLY, CDR2 FYNNEI. CDR3 sequence: CVSWSNKGNYGYTF. In DNA form, the CDR3 reads TGTGTCAGCTGGTCTAACAAGGGTAACTATGGCTACACCTTC. The full variable domain, in which reference TRBV2 and TRBJ1-2 provide the parts outside the CDR3, is EPEVTQTPSHQVTQMGQEVILRCVPISNHLYFYWYRQILGQKVEFLVSFYNNEISEKSEIFDDQFSVERPDGSNFTLKIRSTKLEDSAMYFCVSWSNKGNYGYTFGSGTRLTVV.

The J gene is TRBJ2-7, the V gene TRBV20-1; 10 positions match TRBD2. Germline V gene sequence: CDR1 DFQATT, CDR2 SNEGSKA (reference sequence). The CDR3 sequence is 15 residues long. Germline trimming cut 2 bases from V and 4 bases from J; bases unmatched to any gene: 8. DNA of the CDR3: TGCAGTGCTAGACCCCCTAGCGGGGGCTTATACGAGCAGTACTTC. Translated, it gives CSARPPSGGLYEQYF.

At least ten counts were recorded for this clonotype. CDR3 in DNA: TGTGCCAGCGTCCTGGACGGAGCCTCTGGGGCCAACGTCCTGACTTTC. Translated: CASVLDGASGANVLTF. V usage is TRBV2 and J usage is TRBJ2-6; D remains ambiguous. Germline CDR1 is SNHLY and CDR2 is FYNNEI. Trimming shortened V by 8 bases and J by 0 bases, and 14 bases separated the two germline ends. The CDR3 runs 16 residues.

This clonotype showed up many times. The genes are TRBV6-2 or TRBV6-3 and TRBJ2-1; 13 bases are shared with TRBD2. Germline lookup yields CDR1 MNHEY and CDR2 SVGEGT. J lost 6 bases, V lost 5 bases, and 4 bases had no gene match. CDR3 size: 15 residues. The CDR3 loop is CASSRGLAGINEQFF. CDR3 nucleotide sequence: TGTGCCAGCAGTCGGGGACTAGCGGGGATCAATGAGCAGTTCTTC.

The chain combines TRBV3-1 with TRBJ2-3; 15 bases are a match to TRBD2. The V gene end was trimmed by 0 bases and the J gene end by 5 bases; junction bases not matched to a gene: 15. The germline V gene has CDR1 LGHDT and CDR2 YNNKEL (reference sequence). This CDR3 has 21 amino acids. The CDR3 bases are TGTGCCAGCAGCCAAGATTTTTGGGGACTAGCGGGGGGCCAAACCGGAGATACGCAGTATTTT. Its protein product is CASSQDFWGLAGGQTGDTQYF.

Notes on this clonotype: No conserved phenylalanine or tryptophan ends this CDR3, so it is likely a read error. V usage is TRBV3-1 and J usage is TRBJ2-7; D could derive from TRBD1 or TRBD2 (5 bases each). The germline V gene encodes CDR1 LGHDT and CDR2 YNNKEL (reference sequence). This CDR3 contains 13 residues. Between the trimmed V and J ends, which lost 0 bases and 6 bases, there was a span of 9 bases. CDR3 protein: CASSQDWGSEQYY. The DNA of the CDR3 is TGTGCCAGCAGCCAAGATTGGGGGTCCGAGCAGTACTAC.

This rearrangement joins TRBV12-3 or TRBV12-4 to TRBJ1-3, with 7 bases aligning to TRBD1. J was trimmed by 0 bases and V by 5 bases; bases with no gene match: 7. This CDR3 has 16 amino acids. CDR3 residues: CASSQGQSSSGNTIYF. CDR3 DNA: TGTGCCAGCAGTCAGGGACAGTCGAGCTCTGGAAACACCATATATTTT.

The chain recombines TRBV12-3 or TRBV12-4 with TRBJ1-6; D perhaps matches TRBD1 (5 bases). The CDR3 runs 14 residues. V was clipped by 3 bases and J by 10 bases, with 13 bases between them. CDR3 protein: CASSFSQGVSPLHF. The CDR3 DNA follows: TGTGCCAGCAGTTTCTCCCAGGGAGTCTCACCCCTCCACTTT.

Only a few counts were recorded for this clonotype. One end of the junction varies from germline; a read error may be responsible. The DNA for the CDR3 is TGTGCCAGCAGCCGCGGACTCGGTGGCGAGCAGCACTTC. This encodes CASSRGLGGEQHF. The chain employs TRBV7-3 and TRBJ2-7; a weak D match, TRBD2 (5 bases). The germline CDR1 and CDR2 sequences are SGHTA and FQGTGA. CDR3 length equals 13 residues. The whole variable domain, filled in from reference TRBV7-3 and TRBJ2-7, reads GAGVSQTPSNKVTEKGKYVELRCDPISGHTALYWYRQSLGQGPEFLIYFQGTGAADDSGLPNDRFFAVRPEGSVSTLKIQRTERGDSAVYLCASSRGLGGEQHFGPGTRLTVT.

The chain combines TRBV28 with TRBJ1-3; perhaps TRBD1 as D (6 bases). The CDR3 has 15 amino acids. V was pared by 3 bases and J by 1 base, with 10 bases between. Germline lookup yields CDR1 MDHEN and CDR2 SYDVKM. Here the CDR3 reads CASSFPGASGNTIYF. The CDR3, as DNA: TGTGCCAGCAGTTTCCCAGGGGCATCTGGAAACACCATATATTTT. The variable domain in full, with the rest retrieved from reference TRBV28 and TRBJ1-3, is DVKVTQSSRYLVKRTGEKVFLECVQDMDHENMFWYRQDPGLGLRLIYFSYDVKMKEKGDIPEGYSVSREKKERFSLILESASTNQTSMYLCASSFPGASGNTIYFGEGSWLTVV.

The sample holds a few counts of this clonotype. The chain couples TRBV12-3 or TRBV12-4 to TRBJ1-1, with D possibly being TRBD1 (5 bases). The CDR3 sequence is 14 residues long. Deletions cut 6 bases from V and 1 base from J, with 12 bases between. CDR3 in DNA: TGTGCCAGCAGCACTATTACAGGGAACACTGAAGCTTTCTTT. It translates to CASSTITGNTEAFF.